The text below deals with one T cell receptor beta chain. It was with 60 Vbeta and 13 Jbeta primers that the PCR ran. The data were produced by immunoSEQ multiplex PCR, yet TCRdb's version contains in-frame clones alone and is incomplete. Here the sample spans fewer than 200,000 clones, more than 65% being singletons. The data were taken from a study of cytomegalovirus exposure and HLA in healthy donors. V dropped 2 bases and J dropped 1 base, with 14 bases sitting between them. The germline CDR1 and CDR2 sequences are MNHEY and SMNVEV (reference sequence). This CDR3 spans 16 amino acids. The sequenced sample was PBMCs. The chain links TRBV27 to TRBJ1-1; D might be TRBD1 (5 bases). This sequence was found in a woman in her forties or fifties in good health and CMV-seronegative. DNA of the CDR3: TGTGCCAGCAGTTTAACAGGACCCAAGGGGAACACTGAAGCTTTCTTT. It is translated as CASSLTGPKGNTEAFF.